These 12 T cell receptor beta chains originate from one sample sequenced in a study of regulatory T cells in long-lasting Graves disease. The time point denotes: persistent/refractory GD, antithyroid drugs over 5 years with positive TRAb. Researchers made the TCR library from RNA that was extracted from PBMCs. CDR3 regions were amplified by Arm-PCR using iRepertoire HTBI primers to build TCR beta libraries. TCRdb reprocessed the multiplex PCR reads with MiXCR, giving one entry per CDR3 protein. Of about 460,000 distinct CDR3 sequences detected, 20% to 25% appear once; the ten largest clones hold 10% to 15%. The source was peripheral blood mononuclear cells (PBMCs), collected when the disease was refractory, from a patient treated with antithyroid drugs. The receptors were gathered from a female donor with Graves disease.

In this sample, this clonotype turned up a few times. The DNA for the CDR3 is TGTGCCAGCACAGGGCTCTCCCGGCAGACCTACGAGCAGTACTTC. It yields the protein CASTGLSRQTYEQYF. The chain has TRBV6-1 and TRBJ2-7, with D possibly being TRBD1 (5 bases). The CDR3 spans 15 residues. V lost 7 bases to trimming and J lost 2 bases, with 18 bases between them. The germline V gene has CDR1 MNHNS and CDR2 SASEGT.

J is TRBJ2-1 and V is TRBV28, with 7 bases that match TRBD2. Trimming cost V 6 bases and J 8 bases; bases outside gene matches: 7. There are 13 residues in the CDR3. Germline-derived CDR1 and CDR2 are MDHEN and SYDVKM. The CDR3 nucleotides are TGTGCCAGCAGCTATCTAGCGGCTTATGAGCAGTTCTTC. As protein: CASSYLAAYEQFF.

At least ten counts were recorded for this clonotype. The chain combines TRBV2 with TRBJ1-2; unclear D gene. The germline V gene encodes CDR1 SNHLY and CDR2 FYNNEI. CDR3 size: 15 residues. Trimming shortened V by 6 bases and J by 0 bases, and 14 bases separated the two germline ends. The CDR3 region has the DNA TGTGCCAGCAGATCCGGTGACGGATCTAACTATGGCTACACCTTC. It translates to CASRSGDGSNYGYTF.

The chain couples TRBV28 to TRBJ2-7; tentatively, D is TRBD1 or TRBD2 (5 bases each). The DNA end is more similar to TRBJ2-5, so the J call may be wrong. Germline assignment: CDR1 MDHEN and CDR2 SYDVKM. There are 21 residues in the CDR3. The DNA of the CDR3 is TGTGCCAGCAGTTTCGTCCAATCTTTCGCCGGGCGAGGACAACGAGGGGAGACCCAGTACTTC. The encoded protein is CASSFVQSFAGRGQRGETQYF.

The rearrangement joins TRBV30 to TRBJ1-2; maybe TRBD1 (6 bases). CDR1 GTSNPN and CDR2 SVGIG come from the germline V gene (reference sequence). Between the trimmed V and J ends, which lost 3 bases and 6 bases, there was a span of 11 bases. The CDR3 extends over 12 amino acids. CDR3 nucleotides: TGTGCCTGGAGCCGGGGGGCAGATGGCTACACCTTC. Translating gives CAWSRGADGYTF. The full variable domain, with the rest looked up from reference TRBV30 and TRBJ1-2, is SQTIHQWPATLVQPVGSPLSLECTVEGTSNPNLYWYRQAAGRGLQLLFYSVGIGQISSEVPQNLSASRPQDRQFILSSKKLLLSDSGFYLCAWSRGADGYTFGSGTRLTVV.

In this sample, this clonotype turned up many times. The chain has TRBV6-1 and TRBJ1-1; maybe TRBD1 (6 bases). Germline V gene sequence: CDR1 MNHNS, CDR2 SASEGT. This CDR3 region has 16 residues. Trimming removed 4 bases at V and 1 base at J, with 16 bases between. In DNA, the CDR3 is TGTGCCAGCAGTGGTCGTGGGGGCGAGGGGAACACTGAAGCTTTCTTT. It specifies CASSGRGGEGNTEAFF.

CDR3 nucleotides: TGTGCCAGCAGTAGCGGGGGGGTAAAAAACATTCAGTACTTC. It encodes CASSSGGVKNIQYF. The V gene is TRBV12-3 or TRBV12-4, the J gene TRBJ2-4; 10 nucleotides agree with TRBD2. After removal of 5 bases from V and 4 bases from J, the junction contained 2 bases not matched to a gene. The CDR3 sequence is 14 residues long.

This clonotype was counted many times. The J gene is TRBJ1-5, the V gene TRBV12-3 or TRBV12-4; no definite D call. This CDR3 spans 12 amino acids. The V end lost 6 bases, the J end lost 10 bases, and 13 bases lay between the germline ends. The CDR3 here is CASSTLQRPQHF. The CDR3 nucleotides are TGTGCCAGCAGCACTCTACAAAGACCCCAGCATTTT.

The chain links TRBV6-1 to TRBJ1-2, with TRBD1 identical over 7 bases. Trimming cost V 7 bases and J 3 bases; bases outside gene matches: 8. The CDR3 covers 14 residues. CDR1 MNHNS and CDR2 SASEGT come from the germline V gene. The DNA of the CDR3 is TGTGCCAGCACCGGGCTAGACAGGGACTATGGCTACACCTTC. Amino acids: CASTGLDRDYGYTF.

This clonotype was observed many times. The chain links TRBV7-9 to TRBJ2-7; D uncertain. V gave up 5 bases and J gave up 2 bases, with 10 bases separating them. This CDR3 spans 13 amino acids. Germline CDR1 reads SEHNR; CDR2 reads FQNEAQ (reference sequence). In DNA, the CDR3 is TGTGCCAGCAGCATGGACGGTCCCTACGAGCAGTACTTC. Encoded protein: CASSMDGPYEQYF.

This clonotype occurred a few times. The J gene is TRBJ1-6, the V gene TRBV27; D gene ambiguous. Trimming pared 3 bases from V and 9 bases from J, leaving 6 bases between. The germline gives CDR1 MNHEY, CDR2 SMNVEV (reference sequence). The CDR3 extends over 12 amino acids. CDR3 in DNA: TGTGCCAGCAGTTTTGTGAGTTCACCCCTCCACTTT. It codes for CASSFVSSPLHF.

This clonotype was detected a few times. The rearrangement links TRBV5-1 to TRBJ1-1, with a weak D call TRBD1 (6 bases). CDR1 SGHRS and CDR2 YFSETQ come from the germline V gene. Deletions cut 1 base from V and 6 bases from J, with 13 bases between. This CDR3 has 14 residues. CDR3 nucleotide sequence: TGCGCCAGCAGCTTGACTCAGGGGCGGCCTGAAGCTTTCTTT. This encodes CASSLTQGRPEAFF. The variable domain in full, completed from reference TRBV5-1 and TRBJ1-1, reads KAGVTQTPRYLIKTRGQQVTLSCSPISGHRSVSWYQQTPGQGLQFLFEYFSETQRNKGNFPGRFSGRQFSNSRSEMNVSTLELGDSALYLCASSLTQGRPEAFFGQGTRLTVV.